This T cell receptor beta chain was observed in a study of T cell changes during pregnancy in multiple sclerosis. The germline CDR1 and CDR2 sequences are SGDLS and YYNGEE. This CDR3 is built from 18 residues. The V and J ends lost 0 bases and 1 base respectively, with 14 bases between them. Assay used: immunoSEQ multiplex PCR; TCRdb lists only in-frame clones, some missing. The sample lists tens of thousands of clones; approximately 94% were seen once. Sample: peripheral blood, taken in the third trimester of pregnancy. The clonotype originates from a female donor with multiple sclerosis, enrolled in a pregnancy study. V and J are TRBV9 and TRBJ2-6; D is perhaps TRBD1 (5 bases). For the CDR3, the DNA is TGTGCCAGCAGCGTAGATGACAGTAAGTTATCTGGGGCCAACGTCCTGACTTTC. Amino acid sequence: CASSVDDSKLSGANVLTF.